Below are 7 T cell receptor beta chains sequenced from a single sample in a study of CD8+ T cells in alopecia areata. It was cDNA, reverse transcribed from extracted RNA, that served as the sequencing template. Data came from immunoSEQ multiplex PCR; TCRdb stores just in-frame clones and leaves some out. The table lists fewer than 150,000 clones, roughly two fifths of them singletons. The sequenced sample was CD4+ T cells sorted from blood. The source of these receptors is a human donor with alopecia areata.

The chain links TRBV30 to TRBJ2-2, with 7 bases aligning to TRBD2. J was trimmed by 4 bases and V by 0 bases; bases with no gene match: 8. The CDR3 contains 16 residues. Looked up from germline, CDR1 is GTSNPN and CDR2 is SVGIG (reference sequence). CDR3 nucleotide sequence: TGTGCCTGGAGTGTAGCGGGGTACATGGGCACCGGGGAGCTGTTTTTT. Translated, it gives CAWSVAGYMGTGELFF.

V usage is TRBV5-1 and J usage is TRBJ1-1; no clear D gene. The V gene's germline CDR1 is SGHRS and CDR2 YFSETQ. This CDR3 comprises 12 residues. The germline V and J ends were trimmed by 0 bases and 8 bases, with 8 bases remaining between them. CDR3 region: CASSLEPGEAFF. In DNA form, the CDR3 reads TGCGCCAGCAGCTTGGAGCCCGGAGAAGCTTTCTTT. The whole variable domain, remainder taken from reference TRBV5-1 and TRBJ1-1, is KAGVTQTPRYLIKTRGQQVTLSCSPISGHRSVSWYQQTPGQGLQFLFEYFSETQRNKGNFPGRFSGRQFSNSRSEMNVSTLELGDSALYLCASSLEPGEAFFGQGTRLTVV.

The V gene is TRBV29-1, the J gene TRBJ2-5; 7 bases are shared with TRBD1. V was clipped by 3 bases and J by 4 bases; unmatched bases: 8. The CDR3 totals 14 residues. The germline V gene encodes CDR1 SQVTM and CDR2 ANQGSEA. CDR3 region: CSVEERAGGETQYF. The CDR3 nucleotides are TGCAGCGTTGAGGAGAGGGCAGGGGGAGAGACCCAGTACTTC.

This chain joins TRBV28 and TRBJ1-1; TRBD1 might be the D (6 bases). Germline lookup yields CDR1 MDHEN and CDR2 SYDVKM. V lost 6 bases and J 11 bases, leaving 22 bases between the germline ends. The CDR3 sequence is 14 residues long. CDR3 DNA sequence: TGTGCCAGCAGCTTAGGGACAACAGGTCGCGGGGCTTTCTTT. This sequence encodes CASSLGTTGRGAFF.

J is TRBJ1-1 and V is TRBV5-6; 9 bases fit TRBD1. The germline V gene has CDR1 SGHDT and CDR2 YYEEEE. V lost 3 bases and J lost 4; bases outside the gene matches: 7. This CDR3 spans 15 amino acids. The chain's CDR3 is CASSWTGAVGTEAFF. The DNA of the CDR3 is TGTGCCAGCAGCTGGACAGGGGCCGTGGGCACTGAAGCTTTCTTT.

As to this clone: A junction boundary mismatches the germline segment, possibly from a read error. The chain uses TRBV7-7 and TRBJ2-7, with D tentatively TRBD2 (5 bases). The CDR3 extends over 12 amino acids. Per germline, CDR1 SSHAT and CDR2 FNYEAQ (reference sequence). For the CDR3, the DNA is TGTGCTAGCAGCTTAGCGCTGGGCGAGCAGTACTTC. Encoded protein: CASSLALGEQYF.

This clone was counted a few times. The chain employs TRBV7-9 and TRBJ1-2; unclear D gene. Germline V CDR1 and CDR2: SEHNR, FQNEAQ (reference sequence). V lost 2 bases to trimming and J lost 7 bases, with 11 bases between them. The CDR3 runs to 13 residues. The DNA for the CDR3 is TGTGCCAGCAGCTTATTGACCGAGGGTGGCTACACCTTC. Translating it yields CASSLLTEGGYTF. The full variable domain, with the rest looked up from reference TRBV7-9 and TRBJ1-2, is DTGVSQNPRHKITKRGQNVTFRCDPISEHNRLYWYRQTLGQGPEFLTYFQNEAQLEKSRLLSDRFSAERPKGSFSTLEIQRTEQGDSAMYLCASSLLTEGGYTFGSGTRLTVV.